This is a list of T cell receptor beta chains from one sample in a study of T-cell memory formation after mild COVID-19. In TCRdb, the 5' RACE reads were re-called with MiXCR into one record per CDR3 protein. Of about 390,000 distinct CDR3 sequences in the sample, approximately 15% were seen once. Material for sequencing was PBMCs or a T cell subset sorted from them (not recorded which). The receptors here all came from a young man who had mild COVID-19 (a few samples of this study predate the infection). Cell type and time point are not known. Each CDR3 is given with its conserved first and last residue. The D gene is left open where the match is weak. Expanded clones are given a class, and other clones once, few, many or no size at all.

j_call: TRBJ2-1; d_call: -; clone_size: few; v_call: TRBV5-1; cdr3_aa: CASSSLIDNEQFF; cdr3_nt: TGCGCCAGCAGCTCACTTATCGACAATGAGCAGTTCTTC
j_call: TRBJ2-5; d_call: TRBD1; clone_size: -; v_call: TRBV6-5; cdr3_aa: CASSYRRGQGALETQYF; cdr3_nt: TGTGCCAGCAGTTACCGCCGAGGACAGGGGGCATTGGAGACCCAGTACTTC
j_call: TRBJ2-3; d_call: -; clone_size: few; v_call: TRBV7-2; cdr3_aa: CASSFRNSAVDTQYF; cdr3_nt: TGTGCCAGCAGCTTCAGGAATAGCGCCGTAGATACGCAGTATTTT
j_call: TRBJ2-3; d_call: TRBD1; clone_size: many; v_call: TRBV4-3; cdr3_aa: CASSPGTERSTDTQYF; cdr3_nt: TGCGCCAGCAGCCCTGGGACAGAGCGTTCCACAGATACGCAGTATTTT
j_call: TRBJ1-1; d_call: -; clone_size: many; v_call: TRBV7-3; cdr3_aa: CATLGHANTEAFF; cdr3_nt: TGTGCCACCTTAGGACACGCTAACACTGAAGCTTTCTTT
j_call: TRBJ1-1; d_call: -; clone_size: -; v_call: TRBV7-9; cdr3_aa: CASSPAPWRGGTEAFF; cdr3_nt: TGTGCCAGCAGCCCCGCTCCGTGGAGGGGAGGGACTGAAGCTTTCTTT
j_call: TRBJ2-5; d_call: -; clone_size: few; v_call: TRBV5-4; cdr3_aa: CASSLIDEETQYF; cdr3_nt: TGTGCCAGCAGCTTGATAGACGAGGAGACCCAGTACTTC
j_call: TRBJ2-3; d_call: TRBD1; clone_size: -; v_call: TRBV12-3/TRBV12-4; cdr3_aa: CASRPRGSSTDTQYF; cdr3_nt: TGTGCCAGCAGACCCAGGGGGTCTAGCACAGATACGCAGTATTTT
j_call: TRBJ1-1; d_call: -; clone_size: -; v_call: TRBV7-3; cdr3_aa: CASSATGSDTEAFF; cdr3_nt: TGTGCCAGCAGCGCTACAGGGAGCGACACTGAAGCTTTCTTT
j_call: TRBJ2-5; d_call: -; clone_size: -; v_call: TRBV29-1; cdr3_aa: CSVEEPLEVTQYF; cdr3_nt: TGCAGCGTTGAAGAGCCACTAGAGGTGACCCAGTACTTC
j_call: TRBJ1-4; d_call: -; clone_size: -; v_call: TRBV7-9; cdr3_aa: CASSVREDEKLFF; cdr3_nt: TGTGCCAGCAGCGTCAGGGAGGATGAAAAACTGTTTTTT
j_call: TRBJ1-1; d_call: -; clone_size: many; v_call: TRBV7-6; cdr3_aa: CASSPNTVNTEAFF; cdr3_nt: TGTGCCAGCAGCCCAAACACAGTTAACACTGAAGCTTTCTTT
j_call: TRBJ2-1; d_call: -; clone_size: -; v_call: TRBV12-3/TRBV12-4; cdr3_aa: CASTPDRYPYNEQFF; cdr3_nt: TGTGCCAGCACCCCTGACAGGTACCCCTACAATGAGCAGTTCTTC
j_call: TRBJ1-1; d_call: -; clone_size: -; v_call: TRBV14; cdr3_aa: CASSQVWFSEAFF; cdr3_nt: TGTGCCAGCAGCCAAGTTTGGTTCTCTGAAGCTTTCTTT
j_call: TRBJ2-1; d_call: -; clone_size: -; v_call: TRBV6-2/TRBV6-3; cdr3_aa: CASRNQGTSYNEQFF; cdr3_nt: TGTGCCAGCCGTAACCAGGGTACGTCCTACAATGAGCAGTTCTTC
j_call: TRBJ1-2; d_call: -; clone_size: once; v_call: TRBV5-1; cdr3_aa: CASSFLQGQDYGYTF; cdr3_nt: TGCGCCAGCAGCTTCCTCCAGGGTCAGGACTATGGCTACACCTTC
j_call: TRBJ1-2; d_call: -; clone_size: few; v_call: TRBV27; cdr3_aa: CASRPTGSDGYTF; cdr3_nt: TGTGCCAGCAGACCTACAGGGTCGGATGGCTACACCTTC
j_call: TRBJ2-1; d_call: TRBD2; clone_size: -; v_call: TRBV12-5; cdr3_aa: CASGLRLAGVYEQFF; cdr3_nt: TGTGCTAGTGGTCTCCGACTAGCGGGGGTGTACGAGCAGTTCTTC
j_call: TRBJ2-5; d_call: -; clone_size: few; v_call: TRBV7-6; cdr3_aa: CASSFRGNSLQETQYF; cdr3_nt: TGTGCCAGCAGCTTTAGAGGGAACAGCCTCCAAGAGACCCAGTACTTC
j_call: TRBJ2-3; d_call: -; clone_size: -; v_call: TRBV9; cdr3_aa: CASSPGHTQYF; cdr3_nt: TGTGCCAGCAGCCCCGGGCATACGCAGTATTTT
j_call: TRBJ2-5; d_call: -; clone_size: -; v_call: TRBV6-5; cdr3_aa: CASSYERVTPGKTQYF; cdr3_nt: TGTGCCAGCAGTTACGAAAGGGTGACCCCCGGGAAGACCCAGTACTTC
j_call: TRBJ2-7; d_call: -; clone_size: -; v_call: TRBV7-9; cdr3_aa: CASSQATASYEQYF; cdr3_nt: TGTGCCAGCAGTCAAGCCACTGCCTCCTACGAGCAGTACTTC
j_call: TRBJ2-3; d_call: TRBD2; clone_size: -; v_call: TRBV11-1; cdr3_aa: CASSELAGGADTQYF; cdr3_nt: TGTGCCAGCAGCGAGCTAGCGGGGGGGGCAGATACGCAGTATTTT
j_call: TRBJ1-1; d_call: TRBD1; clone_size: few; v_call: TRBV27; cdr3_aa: CASSLFSTGLNTEAFF; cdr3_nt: TGTGCCAGCAGTTTATTTTCGACAGGGCTGAACACTGAAGCTTTCTTT
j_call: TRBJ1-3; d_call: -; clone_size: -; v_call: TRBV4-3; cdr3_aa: CASSQDRLMNGNTIYF; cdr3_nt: TGCGCCAGCAGCCAAGACCGCTTAATGAACGGAAACACCATATATTTT
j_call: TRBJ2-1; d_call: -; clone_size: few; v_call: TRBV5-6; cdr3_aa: CASSLWGHYNEQFF; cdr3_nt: TGTGCCAGCAGCTTGTGGGGGCACTACAATGAGCAGTTCTTC
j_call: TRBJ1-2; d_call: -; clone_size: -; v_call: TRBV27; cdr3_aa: CASAPGLNYGYTF; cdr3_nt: TGTGCCAGCGCGCCAGGACTAAACTATGGCTACACCTTC
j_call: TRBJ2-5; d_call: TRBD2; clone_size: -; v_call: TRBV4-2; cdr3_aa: CASSQASGGAGGSQYF; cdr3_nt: TGTGCCAGCAGCCAAGCTAGCGGGGGGGCCGGAGGGTCCCAGTACTTC
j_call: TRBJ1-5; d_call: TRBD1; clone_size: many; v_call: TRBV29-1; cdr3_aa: CSVRQGEHQPQHF; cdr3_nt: TGCAGCGTCAGACAGGGAGAGCATCAGCCCCAGCATTTT
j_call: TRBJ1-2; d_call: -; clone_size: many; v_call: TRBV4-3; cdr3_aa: CASSPGGFDYGYTF; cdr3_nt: TGCGCCAGCAGCCCGGGCGGTTTCGACTATGGCTACACCTTC
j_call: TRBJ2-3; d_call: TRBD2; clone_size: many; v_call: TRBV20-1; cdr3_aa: CSARAGGPADTQYF; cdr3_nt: TGCAGTGCTAGGGCGGGGGGGCCTGCAGATACGCAGTATTTT
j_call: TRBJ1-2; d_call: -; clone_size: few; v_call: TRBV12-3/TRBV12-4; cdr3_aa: CASSEFRSGVTHHYTF; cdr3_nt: TGTGCCAGCAGCGAGTTTAGATCGGGGGTTACGCATCACTACACCTTC
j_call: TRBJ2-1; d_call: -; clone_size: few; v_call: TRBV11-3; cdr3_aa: CASSLWGEDEQFF; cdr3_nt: TGTGCCAGCAGCTTATGGGGGGAGGATGAGCAGTTCTTC
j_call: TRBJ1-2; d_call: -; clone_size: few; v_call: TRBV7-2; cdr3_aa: CASSLVQAGGYTF; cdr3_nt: TGTGCCAGCAGCTTAGTGCAGGCAGGGGGCTACACCTTC
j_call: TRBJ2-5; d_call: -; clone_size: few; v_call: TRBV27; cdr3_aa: CASSTTGPQETQYF; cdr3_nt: TGTGCCAGCAGCACTACAGGGCCCCAAGAGACCCAGTACTTC
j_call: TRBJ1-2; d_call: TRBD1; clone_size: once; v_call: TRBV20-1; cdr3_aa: CSARDRSPYGYTF; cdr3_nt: TGCAGTGCACGGGACAGAAGCCCCTATGGCTACACCTTC
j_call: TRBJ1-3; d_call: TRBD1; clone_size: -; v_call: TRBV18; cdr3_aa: CASYTGTVSGNTIYF; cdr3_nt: TGTGCCAGCTACACCGGGACAGTCTCTGGAAACACCATATATTTT
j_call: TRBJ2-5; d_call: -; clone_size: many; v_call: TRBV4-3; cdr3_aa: CASSQDGLASETQYF; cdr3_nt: TGCGCCAGCAGCCAAGATGGGCTAGCGTCGGAGACCCAGTACTTC
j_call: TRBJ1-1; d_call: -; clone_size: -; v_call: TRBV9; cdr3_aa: CASSVNPIGGYAEAFF; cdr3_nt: TGTGCCAGCAGCGTAAATCCCATCGGGGGGTACGCTGAAGCTTTCTTT
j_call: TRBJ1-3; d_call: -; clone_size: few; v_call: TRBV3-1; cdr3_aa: CASSQDFGDHSSGNTIYF; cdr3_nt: TGTGCCAGCAGCCAAGATTTCGGGGATCATAGCTCTGGAAACACCATATATTTT
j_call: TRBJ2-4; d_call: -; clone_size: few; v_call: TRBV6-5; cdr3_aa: CASSYSDGALNIQYF; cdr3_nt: TGTGCCAGCAGTTACTCCGATGGAGCCCTAAACATTCAGTACTTC
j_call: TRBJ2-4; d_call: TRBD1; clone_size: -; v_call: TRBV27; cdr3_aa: CASSLQGQGEVAKNIQYF; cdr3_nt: TGTGCCAGCAGTTTACAGGGACAGGGGGAAGTAGCCAAAAACATTCAGTACTTC
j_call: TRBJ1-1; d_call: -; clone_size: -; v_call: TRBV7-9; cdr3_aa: CASSNHLGVSPTEAFF; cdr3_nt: TGTGCCAGCAGCAACCATTTAGGCGTCAGCCCCACTGAAGCTTTCTTT
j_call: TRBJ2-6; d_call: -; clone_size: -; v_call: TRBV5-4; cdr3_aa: CASSPTTGLGMGRANVLTF; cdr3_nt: TGTGCCAGCAGCCCGACGACAGGCCTTGGGATGGGACGGGCCAACGTCCTGACTTTC
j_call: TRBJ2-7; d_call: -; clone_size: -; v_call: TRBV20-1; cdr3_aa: CSAARQGAGYEQYF; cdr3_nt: TGCAGTGCTGCCCGACAGGGAGCGGGGTACGAGCAGTACTTC
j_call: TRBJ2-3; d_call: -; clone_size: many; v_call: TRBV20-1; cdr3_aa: CSATRGWGTDTQYF; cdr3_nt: TGCAGTGCAACTAGAGGATGGGGCACAGATACGCAGTATTTT
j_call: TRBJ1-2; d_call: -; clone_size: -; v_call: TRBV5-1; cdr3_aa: CASSLRAQGTEGYTF; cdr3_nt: TGCGCCAGCAGCTTGAGGGCCCAGGGTACGGAAGGCTACACCTTC
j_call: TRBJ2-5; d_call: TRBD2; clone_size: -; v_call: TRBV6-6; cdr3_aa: CATQMTSGGRWQTQYF; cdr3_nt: TGTGCCACCCAAATGACTAGCGGGGGCCGGTGGCAGACCCAGTACTTC
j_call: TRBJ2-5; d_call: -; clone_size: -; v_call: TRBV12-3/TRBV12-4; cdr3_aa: CASSLVNQGQETQYF; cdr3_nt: TGTGCCAGCAGTTTAGTCAACCAGGGGCAAGAGACCCAGTACTTC
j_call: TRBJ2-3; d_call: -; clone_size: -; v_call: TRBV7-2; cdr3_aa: CASSLAGGVGTADTQYF; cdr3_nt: TGTGCCAGCAGCTTAGCGGGTGGAGTCGGGACGGCAGATACGCAGTATTTT
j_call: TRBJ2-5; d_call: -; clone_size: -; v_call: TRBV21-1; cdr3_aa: CASLLATGFQETQYF; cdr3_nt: TGTGCCAGCCTCTTGGCAACAGGATTCCAAGAGACCCAGTACTTC
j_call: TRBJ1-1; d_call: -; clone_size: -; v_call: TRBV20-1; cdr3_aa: CSARGPGVGTEAFF; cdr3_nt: TGCAGTGCTAGAGGTCCAGGGGTGGGCACTGAAGCTTTCTTT
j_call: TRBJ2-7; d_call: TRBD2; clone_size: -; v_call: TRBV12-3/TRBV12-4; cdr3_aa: CASMGLARTYEQYF; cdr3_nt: TGTGCCAGCATGGGACTAGCGAGAACCTACGAGCAGTACTTC
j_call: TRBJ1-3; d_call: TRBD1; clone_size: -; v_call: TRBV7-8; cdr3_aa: CASSLQGAQGNTIYF; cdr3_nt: TGTGCCAGCAGCTTACAGGGGGCGCAGGGAAACACCATATATTTT
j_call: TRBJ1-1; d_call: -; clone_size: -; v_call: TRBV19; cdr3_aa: CASSSETWGMNTEAFF; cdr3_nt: TGTGCCAGTAGTTCCGAGACTTGGGGGATGAACACTGAAGCTTTCTTT
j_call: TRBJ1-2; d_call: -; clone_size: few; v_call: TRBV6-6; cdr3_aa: CASSYSIPPLDYTF; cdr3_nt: TGTGCCAGCAGTTACTCGATTCCCCCTTTGGACTACACCTTC
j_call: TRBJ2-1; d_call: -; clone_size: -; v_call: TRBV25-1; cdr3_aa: CASTGPGWNEQFF; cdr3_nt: TGTGCCAGCACCGGACCAGGGTGGAATGAGCAGTTCTTC